The text below deals with one TCR beta chain. Some clones are missing from TCRdb's copy, which holds only in-frame ones; the method was immunoSEQ multiplex PCR. The data contain around 43,000 clones, approximately 91% of them seen just once; the ten biggest clones take up around 5.1%. The data originate from a study of PD-1 blockade in classical Hodgkin lymphoma. The CDR3 covers 16 residues. Germline loops: CDR1 LNHDA, CDR2 SQIVND (reference sequence). Trimming cost V 3 bases and J 6 bases; bases outside gene matches: 13. Indicated time point: newly diagnosed, previously untreated cHL patient sample. Sequences were obtained from peripheral blood mononuclear cells (PBMCs). The receptor was isolated from a human donor with classical Hodgkin lymphoma. The chain combines TRBV19 with TRBJ1-2; the match to TRBD1 covers 7 bases. In nucleotides, the CDR3 is TGTGCCAGTAGTATGCCAGGGGGAGGGTATTCGGATGGCTACACCTTC. Its protein product is CASSMPGGGYSDGYTF.